The 14 T cell receptor beta chains below come from one sample, sequenced in a study of Ad26.COV2.S vaccination and SARS-CoV-2 variants. TCRdb's table, derived via immunoSEQ multiplex PCR, lists solely in-frame clones and lacks some. This table has 300,000 to 400,000 clones, about nine tenths appearing once. Noted treatment: approximately 18 received Ad26.COV2.S at low or high dose, single or two shots; 5 received placebo; per-sample allocation not given. At day 63 after the first vaccine or placebo injection, samples were drawn. The sample here was peripheral blood, taken in a trial of Ad26.COV2.S vaccine versus placebo. The receptors derive from a person between 18 and 65 years old who received the Ad26.COV2.S COVID-19 vaccine or a placebo.

The chain combines TRBV15 with TRBJ2-1; D not resolved. Trimming removed 0 bases from V and 3 bases from J, with 6 bases in between. The CDR3 is 14 residues long. Per germline, CDR1 LNHNV and CDR2 YYDKDF (reference sequence). In nucleotides, the CDR3 is TGTGCCACCAGCAGAGATCAGGACTACAATGAGCAGTTCTTC. The encoded protein is CATSRDQDYNEQFF.

This chain joins TRBV25-1 and TRBJ2-5; 7 bases map to TRBD1. CDR1 and CDR2 from the germline V gene are MGHDK and SYGVNS. The J segment lost 5 bases and the V segment lost 8 bases, leaving 14 bases of the junction unmatched. The CDR3 is 15 amino acids. The CDR3 here is CASSPIDRARETQYF. CDR3 DNA: TGTGCCAGCTCCCCAATCGACAGGGCGAGGGAGACCCAGTACTTC.

The rearrangement joins TRBV3-1 (or the pseudogene TRBV3-2) to TRBJ2-5; unclear D gene. V dropped 1 base and J dropped 1 base, with 13 bases sitting between them. The CDR3 extends over 16 amino acids. Germline V lookup: CDR1 LGHDT, CDR2 YNNKEL (reference sequence). The CDR3 DNA is TGTGCCAGCAGCCAAGTGATGGGTTCCCCCCAAGAGACCCAGTACTTC. Amino acids: CASSQVMGSPQETQYF.

The CDR3 DNA reads TGTGCCAGTAGTTCGGCAGGGGGCACTGAAGCTTTCTTT. Protein product: CASSSAGGTEAFF. The chain recombines TRBV19 with TRBJ1-1; 7 nucleotides agree with TRBD1. With 5 bases clipped from V and 4 bases from J, the junction kept 4 bases outside the gene matches. The CDR3 spans 13 residues. The germline gives CDR1 LNHDA, CDR2 SQIVND (reference sequence). Full variable domain (rest looked up from reference TRBV19 and TRBJ1-1): DGGITQSPKYLFRKEGQNVTLSCEQNLNHDAMYWYRQDPGQGLRLIYYSQIVNDFQKGDIAEGYSVSREKKESFPLTVTSAQKNPTAFYLCASSSAGGTEAFFGQGTRLTVV.

This clone was recorded only once. The CDR3 loop reads CAITATTSGDNEQFF. DNA of the CDR3: TGTGCCATCACCGCGACGACTAGCGGGGACAATGAGCAGTTCTTC. The rearrangement joins TRBV10-3 to TRBJ2-1; TRBD2 aligns across 11 bases. The V gene's germline CDR1 is ENHRY and CDR2 SYGVKD. Trimming took 7 bases from V and 5 from J; bases not matched to a gene: 7. The CDR3 consists of 15 residues.

The chain is built from TRBV7-2 and TRBJ1-2; possibly TRBD1 for D (6 bases). From germline, CDR1 is SGHTA and CDR2 FQGNSA. The CDR3 is 14 amino acids. Trimming removed 3 bases from V and 4 bases from J, with 12 bases in between. CDR3 protein: CASSFGGQVYGYTF. CDR3 nucleotide sequence: TGTGCCAGCAGCTTTGGGGGGCAGGTCTATGGCTACACCTTC.

The chain employs TRBV5-1 and TRBJ1-1; D is uncertain. This CDR3 spans 19 amino acids. The V and J ends lost 0 bases and 1 base respectively, with 22 bases between them. The germline V gene has CDR1 SGHRS and CDR2 YFSETQ. CDR3 in DNA: TGCGCCAGCAGCTTGGCCGTGTTCAGGCCCTCTGCTTGGAACACTGAAGCTTTCTTT. It specifies CASSLAVFRPSAWNTEAFF.

The chain recombines TRBV9 with TRBJ1-2; D possibly corresponds to TRBD1 (5 bases). The CDR3 consists of 14 residues. The V and J ends lost 0 bases and 4 bases respectively, with 10 bases between them. CDR1 is SGDLS, CDR2 YYNGEE, per germline. The DNA for the CDR3 is TGTGCCAGCAGCGTAGGCGGGGCGCTCTATGGCTACACCTTC. Protein sequence: CASSVGGALYGYTF.

The gene calls are TRBV7-2 and TRBJ2-7; D is perhaps TRBD1 (6 bases). CDR3 length equals 13 residues. From germline, CDR1 is SGHTA and CDR2 FQGNSA. The V gene lost 3 bases and the J gene lost 6 bases, with 12 bases spanning the gap. The CDR3 region has the DNA TGTGCCAGCAGCTTTCAACAGGGTCGCGAGCAGTACTTC. It codes for CASSFQQGREQYF.

The V call is TRBV19, the J call TRBJ2-7; TRBD2 agrees at 11 bases. Per germline, CDR1 LNHDA and CDR2 SQIVND (reference sequence). CDR3 length: 15 amino acids. The CDR3 nucleotides read TGTGCCAGTAGCATAGCGGGAGGGCCTTCCTACGAGCAGTACGTC. Its translation: CASSIAGGPSYEQYV.

The CDR3 sequence is CASSLGADPNTEAFF. The CDR3 DNA reads as TGTGCCAGCAGCCTGGGGGCGGACCCGAACACTGAAGCTTTCTTT. The chain has TRBV5-5 and TRBJ1-1, with a tentative D call TRBD1 (6 bases). V lost 4 bases and J 1 base, leaving 14 bases between the germline ends. CDR1 SGHKS and CDR2 YYEKEE come from the germline V gene (reference sequence). The CDR3 consists of 15 residues.

J is TRBJ2-5 and V is TRBV7-9; TRBD1 matches at 8 bases. J gave up 6 bases and V 4 bases, and 7 bases lay outside the gene matches. This CDR3 is 14 amino acids long. The germline CDR1 and CDR2 sequences are SEHNR and FQNEAQ (reference sequence). The CDR3 nucleotides are TGTGCCAGCAGCTCCGGACAGGGAACGAAGACCCAGTACTTC. This sequence encodes CASSSGQGTKTQYF. The variable domain in full, with the rest retrieved from reference TRBV7-9 and TRBJ2-5, is DTGVSQNPRHKITKRGQNVTFRCDPISEHNRLYWYRQTLGQGPEFLTYFQNEAQLEKSRLLSDRFSAERPKGSFSTLEIQRTEQGDSAMYLCASSSGQGTKTQYFGPGTRLLVL.

In nucleotides, the CDR3 is TGTGCCAGCCGCCCCGGGAGTAGCGGGAGACCCGGGGAGCTGTTTTTT. Its protein product is CASRPGSSGRPGELFF. The rearrangement joins TRBV5-6 to TRBJ2-2; TRBD2 agrees at 9 bases. With 7 bases clipped from V and 6 bases from J, the junction kept 13 bases outside the gene matches. Germline-derived CDR1 and CDR2 are SGHDT and YYEEEE. This CDR3 region has 16 residues.

The rearrangement links TRBV6-4 to TRBJ2-7; 8 bases match TRBD2. Germline V CDR1 and CDR2: MRHNA, SNTAGT. The CDR3 sequence is 16 residues long. J was trimmed by 1 base and V by 6 bases; bases with no gene match: 11. The CDR3 here is CASSGGGSGGSYEQYV. The CDR3, as DNA: TGTGCCAGCAGCGGCGGTGGGTCGGGAGGGTCCTACGAGCAGTACGTC.